Presented here are 27 T cell receptor beta chains from one specimen sequenced in a study of technical replicates of blood from a handful of donors. Method: immunoSEQ multiplex PCR; TCRdb's copy keeps in-frame clones and lacks some. Found here are around 93,000 clones, just under 95% of them singletons; the top ten hold roughly 0.35%. The sequenced material came from T cells isolated from PBMCs. The receptors here all came from a human donor in good health.

V is TRBV30 and J is TRBJ1-1, with 7 bases matching TRBD1. The trim removed 4 bases at V and 2 bases at J, leaving 4 bases unmatched. The length of the CDR3 is 13 residues. Germline CDR1 GTSNPN, CDR2 SVGIG (reference sequence). CDR3 in DNA: TGTGCCTGGAATACAGGGGCCAACACTGAAGCTTTCTTT. Its translation: CAWNTGANTEAFF.

The chain links TRBV10-3 to TRBJ1-5; 7 bases map to TRBD1. With V trimmed by 5 bases and J by 5 bases, 6 bases remained unmatched. This CDR3 is 14 amino acids long. The germline CDR1 and CDR2 sequences are ENHRY and SYGVKD. The CDR3 here is CAISIDQGDQPQHF. CDR3 DNA: TGTGCCATCAGTATAGACCAGGGGGATCAGCCCCAGCATTTT.

The V and J genes are TRBV11-3 and TRBJ2-5, with D perhaps TRBD1 (5 bases). This CDR3 region has 13 residues. Germline V gives CDR1 SGHNT, CDR2 YENEEA. V lost 3 bases and J lost 2, with 7 bases in between. The CDR3 DNA sequence: TGTGCCAGCAGCTTGACAGCTCAAGAGACCCAGTACTTC. Translating it yields CASSLTAQETQYF.

V gene TRBV27 combines with J gene TRBJ2-3, with TRBD2 matching 10 bases. V trimming: 0 bases; J trimming: 4 bases; junction bases outside the gene matches: 1. There are 15 residues in the CDR3. Germline V CDR1 and CDR2: MNHEY, SMNVEV (reference sequence). Here the CDR3 DNA reads TGTGCCAGCAGTTTATCGCTAGCGGGAGCAGATACGCAGTATTTT. This sequence encodes CASSLSLAGADTQYF.

This clone was seen a handful of times. The gene calls are TRBV20-1 and TRBJ1-1, with TRBD1 as a possible D gene (5 bases). The CDR3 loop spans 11 amino acids. Between the trimmed V and J ends, which lost 4 bases and 7 bases, there was a span of 10 bases. Germline CDR1 DFQATT, CDR2 SNEGSKA (reference sequence). In nucleotides, the CDR3 is TGCAGTGCTATACAGGACCTTGAAGCTTTCTTT. Protein product: CSAIQDLEAFF.

The chain employs TRBV28 and TRBJ2-1; TRBD2 agrees at 9 bases. The CDR3 spans 16 residues. The trim removed 7 bases at V and 2 bases at J, leaving 9 bases unmatched. The V gene's germline CDR1 is MDHEN and CDR2 SYDVKM. The CDR3 bases are TGTGCCAGCACTATTCTTAGCGGGAGCCCCTACAATGAGCAGTTCTTC. Its translation is CASTILSGSPYNEQFF.

This clone was detected once. The V and J genes are TRBV11-2 and TRBJ2-5, with a possible D match to TRBD2 (5 bases). CDR1 SGHAT and CDR2 FQNNGV come from the germline V gene. V was cut by 4 bases and J by 4 bases, with 10 bases left in between. The CDR3 contains 13 residues. CDR3 in amino acids: CASSSRRGETQYF. DNA of the CDR3: TGTGCCAGCAGCTCGAGACGGGGAGAGACCCAGTACTTC.

V and J are TRBV27 and TRBJ1-4; maybe TRBD1 (5 bases). From germline, CDR1 is MNHEY and CDR2 SMNVEV (reference sequence). Between the trimmed V and J ends, which lost 0 bases and 3 bases, there was a span of 17 bases. The CDR3 covers 18 residues. The chain's CDR3 is CASSLSQVQVVANEKLFF. CDR3 sequence (DNA): TGTGCCAGCAGTTTATCACAGGTTCAGGTGGTCGCTAATGAAAAACTGTTTTTT.

The chain links TRBV29-1 to TRBJ2-1; tentatively, D is TRBD1 (6 bases). The CDR3 covers 14 residues. Germline CDR1 is SQVTM and CDR2 is ANQGSEA. V was trimmed by 2 bases and J by 4 bases, leaving 12 bases between them. The CDR3 sequence: CSVEPGQGYNEQFF. The CDR3, as DNA: TGCAGCGTTGAACCCGGGCAGGGGTACAATGAGCAGTTCTTC.

The chain employs TRBV18 and TRBJ2-5; D is undetermined. This CDR3 is 16 amino acids long. CDR1 is KGHSH and CDR2 is LQKENI in the germline V gene. The V end was cut by 3 bases, the J end by 5 bases, with 19 bases between. The CDR3 DNA follows: TGTGCCAGCTCACCTGTATCCGCGCCAAGTGTGGAGACCCAGTACTTC. Amino acids: CASSPVSAPSVETQYF.

J is TRBJ2-5 and V is TRBV19; TRBD2 matches at 9 bases. CDR1 and CDR2 from the germline V gene are LNHDA and SQIVND (reference sequence). This CDR3 has 13 residues. J lost 2 bases, V lost 8 bases, and 3 bases had no gene match. CDR3 region: CASASGIQETQYF. CDR3 coding DNA: TGTGCCAGTGCTAGCGGGATTCAAGAGACCCAGTACTTC.

This chain connects TRBV30 to TRBJ2-4; tentative D call: TRBD2 (6 bases). This CDR3 is 11 amino acids long. Trimming stripped 3 bases from V and 9 bases from J, with 9 bases between. From germline, CDR1 is GTSNPN and CDR2 SVGIG (reference sequence). The DNA for the CDR3 is TGTGCCTGGAGGGGCGGGATCATTCAGTACTTC. Protein sequence: CAWRGGIIQYF.

This rearrangement joins TRBV20-1 to TRBJ2-1, with unresolved D. V lost 8 bases to trimming and J lost 1 base, with 6 bases between them. CDR3 size: 11 residues. Looked up from germline, CDR1 is DFQATT and CDR2 is SNEGSKA (reference sequence). The CDR3 DNA sequence: TGCAGTACTGAATCCTACAATGAGCAGTTCTTC. This sequence encodes CSTESYNEQFF.

CDR3 region: CASSQDRLAISTDTQYF. CDR3 in DNA: TGCGCCAGCAGCCAAGATAGGCTAGCTATTAGCACAGATACGCAGTATTTT. The chain carries TRBV4-3 and TRBJ2-3; D possibly corresponds to TRBD2 (5 bases). This CDR3 comprises 17 residues. The germline gives CDR1 LGHNA, CDR2 YSLEER. Trimming pared 0 bases from V and 0 bases from J, leaving 13 bases between.

The CDR3 spells CASSQNTANEKLFF. As DNA, the CDR3 is TGTGCCAGCAGCCAAAATACAGCTAATGAAAAACTGTTTTTT. The chain couples TRBV9 to TRBJ1-4; D remains ambiguous. Germline CDR1 reads SGDLS; CDR2 reads YYNGEE. V was pared by 4 bases and J by 3 bases, with 10 bases between. The CDR3 is 14 residues long.

CDR3 DNA sequence: TGTGCCAGCAGTTTAACAGGCAGCACCGGGGAGCTGTTTTTT. Residues: CASSLTGSTGELFF. This chain connects TRBV27 to TRBJ2-2; D is possibly TRBD1 (5 bases). The CDR3 consists of 14 residues. Germline lookup yields CDR1 MNHEY and CDR2 SMNVEV (reference sequence). V gave up 2 bases and J gave up 4 bases, with 8 bases separating them.

This chain joins TRBV15 and TRBJ1-2; D might be TRBD1 (5 bases). V shed 1 base and J shed 1 base, with 13 bases lying between them. Germline loops: CDR1 LNHNV, CDR2 YYDKDF (reference sequence). This CDR3 region has 16 residues. The CDR3 loop reads CATSRGSTASNYGYTF. The CDR3 DNA follows: TGTGCCACCAGCAGAGGCTCGACAGCTAGTAACTATGGCTACACCTTC.

The chain employs TRBV7-2 and TRBJ1-2, with unresolved D. V was shortened by 4 bases and J by 4 bases, with 10 bases between the two germline ends. Germline V gives CDR1 SGHTA, CDR2 FQGNSA. CDR3 length: 13 residues. The CDR3 sequence is CASSSDSIYGYTF. CDR3 in DNA: TGTGCCAGCAGCTCGGACTCGATCTATGGCTACACCTTC.

The gene calls are TRBV7-9 and TRBJ2-3; D is undetermined. Trimming pared 1 base from V and 1 base from J, leaving 6 bases between. This CDR3 is built from 14 residues. The germline V gene has CDR1 SEHNR and CDR2 FQNEAQ (reference sequence). The CDR3 DNA sequence: TGTGCCAGCAGCTTAGTCTATGGCACAGATACGCAGTATTTT. Encoded protein: CASSLVYGTDTQYF.

The chain employs TRBV4-3 and TRBJ2-5; a weak D match, TRBD2 (7 bases). Between the trimmed V and J ends, which lost 1 base and 4 bases, there was a span of 13 bases. CDR1 LGHNA and CDR2 YSLEER come from the germline V gene. The CDR3 runs 15 residues. The DNA for the CDR3 is TGCGCCAGCAGCCAAGGGGGGGGGCTGGGAGAGACCCAGTACTTC. Protein product: CASSQGGGLGETQYF.

J is TRBJ2-7 and V is TRBV5-4; D not resolved. Between the trimmed V and J ends, which lost 3 bases and 4 bases, there was a span of 5 bases. Looked up from germline, CDR1 is SGHNT and CDR2 is YYREEE (reference sequence). The CDR3 totals 11 residues. In DNA, the CDR3 is TGTGCCAGCAGCTCCCAATACGAGCAGTACTTC. As protein: CASSSQYEQYF.

The chain couples TRBV19 to TRBJ2-2; D perhaps matches TRBD1 (5 bases). The germline V gene encodes CDR1 LNHDA and CDR2 SQIVND (reference sequence). CDR3 length: 15 residues. Trimming removed 3 bases at V and 6 bases at J, with 14 bases between. CDR3 nucleotide sequence: TGTGCCAGTAGTATTGGGAACAGGAATGCCGGGGAGCTGTTTTTT. It codes for CASSIGNRNAGELFF.

The J gene is TRBJ2-5, the V gene TRBV27; D is undetermined. The CDR3 loop spans 11 amino acids. Trimming pared 3 bases from V and 9 bases from J, leaving 8 bases between. CDR1 is MNHEY and CDR2 is SMNVEV in the germline V gene (reference sequence). In nucleotides, the CDR3 is TGTGCCAGCAGTTTCGGGTCGGCCCAGTACTTC. Translation: CASSFGSAQYF.

J is TRBJ2-7 and V is TRBV4-1, with 10 bases that match TRBD2. Trimming removed 1 base from V and 4 bases from J; junction bases left unmatched: 7. Germline V gives CDR1 MGHRA, CDR2 YSYEKL. This CDR3 is built from 16 residues. The CDR3 is CASSQASGSSEYEQYF. The CDR3 nucleotides are TGCGCCAGCAGCCAAGCTAGCGGGAGTAGTGAATACGAGCAGTACTTC.

The gene calls are TRBV4-1 and TRBJ2-1; D unresolved. This CDR3 is 15 amino acids long. Trimming stripped 1 base from V and 5 bases from J, with 12 bases between. Germline V gene sequence: CDR1 MGHRA, CDR2 YSYEKL. CDR3 region: CASSQAAGPNNEQFF. For the CDR3, the DNA is TGCGCCAGCAGCCAAGCGGCAGGCCCTAACAATGAGCAGTTCTTC.

The rearrangement joins TRBV30 to TRBJ1-5; D is undetermined. Deletions cut 3 bases from V and 0 bases from J, with 6 bases between. The germline V gene encodes CDR1 GTSNPN and CDR2 SVGIG (reference sequence). This CDR3 region has 13 residues. This CDR3 is CAWRSNSNQPQHF. The CDR3 nucleotides read TGTGCCTGGAGGTCAAATAGCAATCAGCCCCAGCATTTT.

The CDR3 nucleotides read TGTGCCAGTAGCGGACTAGCGGGCTACGAGCAGTACTTC. Its protein product is CASSGLAGYEQYF. The chain is built from TRBV6-5 and TRBJ2-7; 11 bases fit TRBD2. V lost 9 bases, J lost 3 bases, and 4 bases stayed unmatched. Per germline, CDR1 MNHEY and CDR2 SVGAGI. This CDR3 comprises 13 residues.